This T cell receptor (beta chain) was obtained from a study of T cells after yellow fever vaccination. Study-wide points: CD4 and CD8 compartments shared a small share of clonotypes, likely from convergent recombination. In FACS-sorted repertoires, abundant clonotypes from the bulk population could appear as contaminants.

The CDR3 extends over 14 amino acids. V gave up 3 bases and J gave up 6 bases, with 11 bases separating them. CDR1 and CDR2 (germline): ENHRY, SYGVKD. This clonotype showed up just a few times. The antigen remains unidentified. TCRdb called the 5' RACE reads again in MiXCR, with one record for every CDR3 protein. The sample shows 510,000 or so distinct CDR3 sequences, about 19% of them seen only once. The clonotype comes from a man in his thirties or forties who received the YFV17D yellow fever vaccine. This material consisted of PBMCs, taken 15 days after the yellow fever booster vaccination. V gene TRBV10-3 combines with J gene TRBJ2-2, with a possible D match to TRBD2 (5 bases). CDR3 nucleotides: TGTGCCATCAGTGAAATCTTAGCGTCCGGGGAGCTGTTTTTT. It codes for CAISEILASGELFF.